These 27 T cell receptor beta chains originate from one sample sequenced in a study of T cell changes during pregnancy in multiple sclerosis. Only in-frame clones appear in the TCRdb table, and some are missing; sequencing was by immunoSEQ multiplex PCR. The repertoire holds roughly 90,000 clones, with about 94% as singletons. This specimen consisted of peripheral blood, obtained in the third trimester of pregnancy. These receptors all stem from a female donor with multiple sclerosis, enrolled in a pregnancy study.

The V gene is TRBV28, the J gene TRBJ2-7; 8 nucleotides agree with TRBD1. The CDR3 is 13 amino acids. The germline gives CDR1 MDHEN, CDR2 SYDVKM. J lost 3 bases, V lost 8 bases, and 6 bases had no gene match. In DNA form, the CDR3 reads TGTGCCAGCCAGGGACAGGACAACTACGAGCAGTACTTC. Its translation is CASQGQDNYEQYF.

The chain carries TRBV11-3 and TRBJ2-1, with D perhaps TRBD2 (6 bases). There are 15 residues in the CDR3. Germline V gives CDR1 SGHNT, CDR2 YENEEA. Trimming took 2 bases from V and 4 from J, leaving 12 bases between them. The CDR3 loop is CASSLISGDYNEQFF. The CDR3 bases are TGTGCCAGCAGCTTAATTAGCGGAGATTACAATGAGCAGTTCTTC.

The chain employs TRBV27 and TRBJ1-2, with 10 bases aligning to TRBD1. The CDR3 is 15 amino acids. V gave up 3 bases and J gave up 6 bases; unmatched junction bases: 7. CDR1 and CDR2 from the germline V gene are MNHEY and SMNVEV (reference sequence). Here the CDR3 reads CASSFQKGQGNGYTF. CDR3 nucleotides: TGTGCCAGCAGTTTCCAGAAGGGACAGGGGAATGGCTACACCTTC.

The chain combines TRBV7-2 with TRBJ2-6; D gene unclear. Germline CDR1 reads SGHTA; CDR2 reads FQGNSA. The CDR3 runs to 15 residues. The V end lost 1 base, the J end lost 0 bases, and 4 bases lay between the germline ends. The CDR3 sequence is CASSLVVSGANVLTF. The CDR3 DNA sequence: TGTGCCAGCAGCTTAGTAGTCTCTGGGGCCAACGTCCTGACTTTC. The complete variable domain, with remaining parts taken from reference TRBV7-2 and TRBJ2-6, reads GAGVSQSPSNKVTEKGKDVELRCDPISGHTALYWYRQSLGQGLEFLIYFQGNSAPDKSGLPSDRFSAERTGGSVSTLTIQRTQQEDSAVYLCASSLVVSGANVLTFGAGSRLTVL.

The CDR3 nucleotides read TGTGCCAGCTCACCACCCGTCAATGAGCAGTTCTTC. Translation gives CASSPPVNEQFF. This chain connects TRBV18 to TRBJ2-1; no clear D. This CDR3 spans 12 amino acids. Between the trimmed V and J ends, which lost 0 bases and 6 bases, there was a span of 3 bases. Germline V CDR1 and CDR2: KGHSH, LQKENI. The full variable domain, its missing parts supplied by reference TRBV18 and TRBJ2-1, is NAGVMQNPRHLVRRRGQEARLRCSPMKGHSHVYWYRQLPEEGLKFMVYLQKENIIDESGMPKERFSAEFPKEGPSILRIQQVVRGDSAAYFCASSPPVNEQFFGPGTRLTVL.

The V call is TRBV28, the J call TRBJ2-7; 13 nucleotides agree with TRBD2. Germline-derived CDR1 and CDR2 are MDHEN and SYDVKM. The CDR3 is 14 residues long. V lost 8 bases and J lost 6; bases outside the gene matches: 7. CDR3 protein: CASRTSGSYGEQYF. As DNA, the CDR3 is TGTGCCAGCCGGACTAGCGGGAGTTACGGCGAGCAGTACTTC.

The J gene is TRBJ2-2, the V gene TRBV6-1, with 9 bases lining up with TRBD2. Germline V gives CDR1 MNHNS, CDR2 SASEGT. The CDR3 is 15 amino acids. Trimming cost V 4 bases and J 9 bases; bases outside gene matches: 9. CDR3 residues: CASSALPGTSRELFF. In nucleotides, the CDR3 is TGTGCCAGCAGTGCGTTACCAGGGACTAGCAGGGAGCTGTTTTTT.

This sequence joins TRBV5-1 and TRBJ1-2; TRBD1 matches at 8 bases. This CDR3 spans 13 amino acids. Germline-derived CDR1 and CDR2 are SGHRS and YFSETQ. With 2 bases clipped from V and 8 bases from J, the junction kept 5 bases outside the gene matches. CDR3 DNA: TGCGCCAGCAGCTTTCGCCGGGACAGGGGCTACACCTTC. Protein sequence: CASSFRRDRGYTF.

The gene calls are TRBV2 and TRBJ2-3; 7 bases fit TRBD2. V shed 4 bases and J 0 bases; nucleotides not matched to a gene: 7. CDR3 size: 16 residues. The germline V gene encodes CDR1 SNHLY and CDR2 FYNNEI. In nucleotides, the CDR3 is TGTGCCAGCAGTGGCGGGAGTCTTCCCAGCACAGATACGCAGTATTTT. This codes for CASSGGSLPSTDTQYF.

DNA of the CDR3: TGCAGCGTCCGGAAGGCCCGGACAGGGGCCTACGAGCAGTACTTC. This encodes CSVRKARTGAYEQYF. The V and J genes are TRBV29-1 and TRBJ2-7; 9 bases are a match to TRBD1. The CDR3 runs to 15 residues. V shed 6 bases, J shed 2 bases, and the junction held 11 bases outside the gene matches. Germline lookup yields CDR1 SQVTM and CDR2 ANQGSEA.

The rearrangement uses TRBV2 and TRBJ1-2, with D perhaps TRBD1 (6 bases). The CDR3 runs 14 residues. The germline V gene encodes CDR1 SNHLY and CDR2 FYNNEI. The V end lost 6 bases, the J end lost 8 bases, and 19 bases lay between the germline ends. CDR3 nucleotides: TGTGCCAGCAGCGCGGAAGGGACACGCAGAGGCTACACCTTC. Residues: CASSAEGTRRGYTF. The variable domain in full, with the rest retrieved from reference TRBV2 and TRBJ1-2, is EPEVTQTPSHQVTQMGQEVILRCVPISNHLYFYWYRQILGQKVEFLVSFYNNEISEKSEIFDDQFSVERPDGSNFTLKIRSTKLEDSAMYFCASSAEGTRRGYTFGSGTRLTVV.

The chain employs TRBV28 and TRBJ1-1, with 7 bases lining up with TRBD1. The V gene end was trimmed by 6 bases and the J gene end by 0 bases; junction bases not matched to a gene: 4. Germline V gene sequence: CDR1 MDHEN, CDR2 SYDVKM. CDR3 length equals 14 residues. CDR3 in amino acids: CASSPDRMNTEAFF. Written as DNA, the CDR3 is TGTGCCAGCAGCCCGGACAGGATGAACACTGAAGCTTTCTTT.

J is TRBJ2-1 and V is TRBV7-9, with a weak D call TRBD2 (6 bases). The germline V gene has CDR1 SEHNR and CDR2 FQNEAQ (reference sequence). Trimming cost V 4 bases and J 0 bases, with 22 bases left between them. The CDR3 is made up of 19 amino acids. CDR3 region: CASSSQAAGTGSSYNEQFF. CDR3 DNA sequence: TGTGCCAGCAGCTCGCAAGCGGCGGGAACGGGGAGCTCCTACAATGAGCAGTTCTTC. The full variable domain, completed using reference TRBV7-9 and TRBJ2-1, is DTGVSQNPRHKITKRGQNVTFRCDPISEHNRLYWYRQTLGQGPEFLTYFQNEAQLEKSRLLSDRFSAERPKGSFSTLEIQRTEQGDSAMYLCASSSQAAGTGSSYNEQFFGPGTRLTVL.

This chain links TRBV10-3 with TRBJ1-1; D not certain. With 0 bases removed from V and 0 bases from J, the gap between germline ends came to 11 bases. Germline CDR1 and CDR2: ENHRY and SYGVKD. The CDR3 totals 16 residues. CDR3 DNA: TGTGCCATCAGTGAGTCGAATAGATTAATGAACACTGAAGCTTTCTTT. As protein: CAISESNRLMNTEAFF.

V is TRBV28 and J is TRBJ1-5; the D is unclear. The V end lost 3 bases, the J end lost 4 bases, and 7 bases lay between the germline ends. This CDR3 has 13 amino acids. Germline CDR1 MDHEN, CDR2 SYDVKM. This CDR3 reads CASSFRENQPQHF. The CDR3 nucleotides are TGTGCCAGCAGTTTTAGGGAGAATCAGCCCCAGCATTTT.

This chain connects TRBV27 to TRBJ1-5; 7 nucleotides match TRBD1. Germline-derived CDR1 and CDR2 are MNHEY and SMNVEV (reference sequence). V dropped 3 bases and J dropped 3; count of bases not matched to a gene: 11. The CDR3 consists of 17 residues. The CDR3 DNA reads TGTGCCAGCAGTTTCGCGGGATCACAGGGGATCAATCAGCCCCAGCATTTT. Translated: CASSFAGSQGINQPQHF.

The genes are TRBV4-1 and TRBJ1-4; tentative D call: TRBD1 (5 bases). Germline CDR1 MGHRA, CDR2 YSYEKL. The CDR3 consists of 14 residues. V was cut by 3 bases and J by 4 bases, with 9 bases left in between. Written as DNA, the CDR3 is TGCGCCAGCAGCCAGGGGCAGGATAATGAAAAACTGTTTTTT. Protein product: CASSQGQDNEKLFF.

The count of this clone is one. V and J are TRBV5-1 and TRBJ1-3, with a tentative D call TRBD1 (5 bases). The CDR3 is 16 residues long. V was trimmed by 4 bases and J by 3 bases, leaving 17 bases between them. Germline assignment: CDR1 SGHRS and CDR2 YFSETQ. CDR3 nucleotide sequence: TGCGCCAGCAGCCCCGGGCTAAGGGGACTTGGAAACACCATATATTTT. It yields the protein CASSPGLRGLGNTIYF. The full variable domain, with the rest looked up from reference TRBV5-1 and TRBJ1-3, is KAGVTQTPRYLIKTRGQQVTLSCSPISGHRSVSWYQQTPGQGLQFLFEYFSETQRNKGNFPGRFSGRQFSNSRSEMNVSTLELGDSALYLCASSPGLRGLGNTIYFGEGSWLTVV.

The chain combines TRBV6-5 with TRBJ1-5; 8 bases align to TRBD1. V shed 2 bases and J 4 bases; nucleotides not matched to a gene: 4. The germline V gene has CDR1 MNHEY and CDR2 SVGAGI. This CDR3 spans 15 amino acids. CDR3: CASSYTGGRNQPQHF. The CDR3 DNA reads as TGTGCCAGCAGTTACACAGGGGGTAGGAATCAGCCCCAGCATTTT.

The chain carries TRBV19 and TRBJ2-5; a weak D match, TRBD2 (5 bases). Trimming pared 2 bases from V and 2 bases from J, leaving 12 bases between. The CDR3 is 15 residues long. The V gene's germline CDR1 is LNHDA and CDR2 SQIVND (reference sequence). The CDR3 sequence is CASSIMTGIQETQYF. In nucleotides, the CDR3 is TGTGCCAGTAGTATAATGACGGGGATTCAAGAGACCCAGTACTTC.

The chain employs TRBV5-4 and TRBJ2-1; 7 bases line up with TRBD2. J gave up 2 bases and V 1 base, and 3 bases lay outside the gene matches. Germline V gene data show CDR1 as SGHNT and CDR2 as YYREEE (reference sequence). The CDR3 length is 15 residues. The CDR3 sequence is CASSLRREPYNEQFF. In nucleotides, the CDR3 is TGTGCCAGCAGCTTGAGGCGGGAGCCCTACAATGAGCAGTTCTTC.

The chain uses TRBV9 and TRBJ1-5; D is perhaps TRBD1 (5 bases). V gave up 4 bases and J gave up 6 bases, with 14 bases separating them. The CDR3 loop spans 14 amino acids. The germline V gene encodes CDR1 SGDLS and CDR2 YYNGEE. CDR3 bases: TGTGCCAGCAGCCCTCGGGACTCGGTTCAGCCCCAGCATTTT. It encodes CASSPRDSVQPQHF.

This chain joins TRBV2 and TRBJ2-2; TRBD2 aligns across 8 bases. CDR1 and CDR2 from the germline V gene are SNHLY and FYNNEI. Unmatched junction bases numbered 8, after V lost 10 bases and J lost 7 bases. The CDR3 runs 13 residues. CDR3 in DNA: TGTGCCACCCTCGGGAGGGCCAACGGGGAGCTGTTTTTT. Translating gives CATLGRANGELFF. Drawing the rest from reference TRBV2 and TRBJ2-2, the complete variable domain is EPEVTQTPSHQVTQMGQEVILRCVPISNHLYFYWYRQILGQKVEFLVSFYNNEISEKSEIFDDQFSVERPDGSNFTLKIRSTKLEDSAMYFCATLGRANGELFFGEGSRLTVL.

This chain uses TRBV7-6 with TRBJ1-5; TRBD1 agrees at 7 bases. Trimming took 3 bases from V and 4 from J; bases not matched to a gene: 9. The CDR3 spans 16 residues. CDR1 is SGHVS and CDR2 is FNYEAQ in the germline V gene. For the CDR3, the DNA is TGTGCCAGCAGCTTTCCCCAGGGGGATAGTAATCAGCCCCAGCATTTT. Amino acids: CASSFPQGDSNQPQHF.

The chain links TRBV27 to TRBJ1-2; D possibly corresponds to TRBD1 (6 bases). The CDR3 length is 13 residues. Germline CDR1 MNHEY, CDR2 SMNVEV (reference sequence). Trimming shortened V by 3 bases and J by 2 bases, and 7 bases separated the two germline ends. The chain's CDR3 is CASSFQGNYGYTF. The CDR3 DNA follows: TGTGCCAGCAGTTTCCAGGGGAACTATGGCTACACCTTC.

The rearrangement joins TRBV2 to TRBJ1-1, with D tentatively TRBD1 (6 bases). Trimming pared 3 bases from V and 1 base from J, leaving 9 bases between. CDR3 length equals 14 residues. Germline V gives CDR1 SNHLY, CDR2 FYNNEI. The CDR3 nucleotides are TGTGCCAGCAGTGATTTCAGGGGGAACACTGAAGCTTTCTTT. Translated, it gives CASSDFRGNTEAFF.

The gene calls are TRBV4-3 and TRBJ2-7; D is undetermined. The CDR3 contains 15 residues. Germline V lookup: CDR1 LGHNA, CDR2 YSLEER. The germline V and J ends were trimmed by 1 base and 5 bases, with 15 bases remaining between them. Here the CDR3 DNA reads TGCGCCAGCAGCCAAGCGGCGAACCGCCAGGACGAGCAGTACTTC. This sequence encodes CASSQAANRQDEQYF.